The 23 T cell receptor beta chains below were found in one sample sequenced in a study of Graves' ophthalmopathy and Graves' hyperthyroidism. From RNA, the CDR3 regions of TCR beta chains were amplified and sequenced. HTBI-primed RT-PCR formed the first round, and a multiplex PCR formed the second. Each CDR3 protein is one row after TCRdb ran MiXCR on the multiplex PCR reads. Of about 620,000 distinct CDR3 sequences listed, roughly 20% are singletons. Sequenced sample: peripheral blood. The receptors shown here come from a woman aged 18-30 years with stable Graves' hyperthyroidism. Some clones in this sample may be carry-over from other donors' samples.

In this sample, this clonotype turned up many times. The chain has TRBV6-1 and TRBJ2-5; possible D gene TRBD1, 5 bases. Between the trimmed V and J ends, which lost 4 bases and 2 bases, there was a span of 11 bases. Germline assignment: CDR1 MNHNS and CDR2 SASEGT. The CDR3 consists of 14 residues. CDR3 region: CASSAGHTQETQYF. For the CDR3, the DNA is TGTGCCAGCAGTGCAGGACACACACAAGAGACCCAGTACTTC.

CDR3 DNA: TGTGCCAGCGGAGGGACAGGGGGCGCGTCATCCTCCTACGAGCAGTACTTC. As protein: CASGGTGGASSSYEQYF. V is TRBV6-1 and J is TRBJ2-7; 12 nucleotides align to TRBD1. Germline V gives CDR1 MNHNS, CDR2 SASEGT. CDR3 length equals 17 residues. With V trimmed by 8 bases and J by 0 bases, 11 bases remained unmatched.

This clonotype was recorded at least ten times. The genes are TRBV18 and TRBJ2-5; D ambiguous. The CDR3 loop spans 15 amino acids. V dropped 3 bases and J dropped 2 bases, with 13 bases sitting between them. Germline CDR1 and CDR2: KGHSH and LQKENI. CDR3 protein: CASSPQSVRQETQYF. For the CDR3, the DNA is TGTGCCAGCTCACCCCAATCAGTCAGACAAGAGACCCAGTACTTC.

This clonotype occurred a few times. The chain recombines TRBV6-2 or TRBV6-3 with TRBJ2-7; TRBD1 is a possible D gene (5 bases). The V and J ends lost 5 bases and 0 bases respectively, with 14 bases between them. The CDR3 runs 15 residues. CDR1 is MNHEY, CDR2 SVGEGT, per germline. DNA for the CDR3: TGTGCCAGCAGTGGGGCGCGGTTTAGCTCCTACGAGCAGTACTTC. Its translation: CASSGARFSSYEQYF.

On this clonotype itself: A much more abundant neighbour one base away suggests this may be a read error. V and J are TRBV11-2 and TRBJ2-5, with D perhaps TRBD2 (6 bases). This CDR3 is 14 amino acids long. Germline values: CDR1 SGHAT, CDR2 FQNNGV. The CDR3 spells CTSSLAAVQETQYF. The CDR3 bases are TGTACCAGCAGCTTAGCGGCAGTCCAAGAGACCCAGTACTTC.

The gene calls are TRBV25-1 and TRBJ2-7; TRBD2 matches at 12 bases. This CDR3 spans 18 amino acids. Germline V gene lookup returns CDR1 MGHDK and CDR2 SYGVNS. Unmatched junction bases numbered 7, after V lost 1 base and J lost 0 bases. The CDR3 DNA reads TGTGCCAGCAGTGAATTAGTGACTAGCGGGGGAAGCTCCTACGAGCAGTACTTC. Its translation is CASSELVTSGGSSYEQYF.

A few counts support this clonotype. This sequence joins TRBV6-1 and TRBJ2-2; TRBD2 agrees at 8 bases. Germline lookup yields CDR1 MNHNS and CDR2 SASEGT. The V segment lost 8 bases and the J segment 5 bases; nucleotides outside the gene matches: 7. This CDR3 is 14 amino acids long. CDR3 DNA: TGTGCCAGCCTACTAGCGGCCGTGACCGGGGAGCTGTTTTTT. Protein sequence: CASLLAAVTGELFF.

V is TRBV12-3 or TRBV12-4 and J is TRBJ2-5, with 8 positions matching TRBD1. This CDR3 contains 14 residues. Losses at the gene ends were 5 bases for V and 3 bases for J; bases not matched to a gene: 5. The CDR3 nucleotides read TGTGCCAGCAGTCAGACAGGGGAGGAAGAGACCCAGTACTTC. As protein: CASSQTGEEETQYF.

This clonotype was detected a few times. The chain has TRBV12-3 or TRBV12-4 and TRBJ2-2; D is uncertain. The CDR3 loop spans 14 amino acids. V gave up 7 bases and J gave up 6 bases, with 15 bases separating them. This chain's CDR3 is CASNPRKGSGELFF. In nucleotides, the CDR3 is TGTGCCAGCAATCCCCGCAAAGGGTCCGGGGAGCTGTTTTTT.

This clonotype was seen many times. The rearrangement links TRBV6-1 to TRBJ2-5; D perhaps matches TRBD1 (5 bases). Germline V lookup: CDR1 MNHNS, CDR2 SASEGT. CDR3 length: 12 residues. V was trimmed by 6 bases and J by 6 bases, leaving 11 bases between them. DNA of the CDR3: TGTGCCAGCAGCAGGACACCGCAGACCCAGTACTTC. Translating gives CASSRTPQTQYF.

This clonotype has at least ten counts. The V gene is TRBV7-6, the J gene TRBJ2-5, with TRBD1 identical over 7 bases. V trimming: 1 base; J trimming: 7 bases; junction bases outside the gene matches: 3. Germline CDR1 reads SGHVS; CDR2 reads FNYEAQ. The CDR3 loop spans 13 amino acids. Here the CDR3 DNA reads TGTGCCAGCAGCTTAGTCGCAGGGGGGACCCAGTACTTC. The encoded protein is CASSLVAGGTQYF.

As DNA, the CDR3 is TGTGCCAGCAGTCGCTCAGGGTTTTCCTACGAGCAGTACTTC. Protein product: CASSRSGFSYEQYF. The rearrangement links TRBV26 to TRBJ2-7; the D call of TRBD1 is as the table states it, not checked on the DNA. TRBV26 is annotated as a pseudogene. This CDR3 is built from 14 residues.

This clonotype occurred many times. In DNA form, the CDR3 reads TGTGCCAGCAGTGGAGGGGAAGAGACCCAGTACTTC. Its protein is CASSGGEETQYF. The chain recombines TRBV6-1 with TRBJ2-5; the D gene could be TRBD1 or TRBD2 (5 bases each). In germline, CDR1 is MNHNS, CDR2 SASEGT. V was cut by 4 bases and J by 3 bases, with 6 bases left in between. This CDR3 contains 12 residues.

This clonotype was counted at least ten times. The chain uses TRBV19 and TRBJ1-5, with D possibly TRBD1 on 5 matching bases. The V end was cut by 8 bases, the J end by 3 bases, with 17 bases between. This CDR3 comprises 15 residues. CDR1 and CDR2 from the germline V gene are LNHDA and SQIVND (reference sequence). The CDR3 DNA reads as TGTGCCAGTTCTCGCACCGACAGACTCAATCAGCCCCAGCATTTT. Encoded protein: CASSRTDRLNQPQHF.

In its sample, this clonotype was seen many times. The chain couples TRBV6-2 or TRBV6-3 to TRBJ1-1; D ambiguous. The V end lost 0 bases, the J end lost 4 bases, and 12 bases lay between the germline ends. CDR3 size: 15 residues. CDR1 MNHEY and CDR2 SVGEGT come from the germline V gene. The CDR3 nucleotides are TGTGCCAGCAGTTACTCTTCCCTCTGGGGCACTGAAGCTTTCTTT. Translating gives CASSYSSLWGTEAFF.

The CDR3 DNA reads as TGTGCCTGGAGCGTCGGAGGGCCATGGAGGGGCTACACCTTC. The encoded protein is CAWSVGGPWRGYTF. This rearrangement joins TRBV30 to TRBJ1-2; D is uncertain. Germline V gene data show CDR1 as GTSNPN and CDR2 as SVGIG (reference sequence). The length of the CDR3 is 14 residues. With 3 bases removed from V and 8 bases from J, the gap between germline ends came to 19 bases.

This clonotype was recorded at least ten times. This chain connects TRBV7-3 to TRBJ2-5, with 8 bases that match TRBD2. The junction had 7 bases not matched to a gene; V was cut back by 5 bases and J by 5 bases. This CDR3 comprises 14 residues. CDR1 is SGHTA and CDR2 is FQGTGA in the germline V gene. As DNA, the CDR3 is TGTGCCAGCAGCCCGGGAGGGCAGGGCGAGACCCAGTACTTC. Translated, it gives CASSPGGQGETQYF.

This clonotype was observed a handful of times. This rearrangement joins TRBV10-1 to TRBJ2-5; a weak D match, TRBD2 (7 bases). Germline loops: CDR1 WNHNN, CDR2 SYGVQD (reference sequence). The CDR3 consists of 15 residues. Between the trimmed V and J ends, which lost 2 bases and 4 bases, there was a span of 14 bases. The CDR3 here is CASSEAVGGRETQYF. CDR3 DNA sequence: TGCGCCAGCAGTGAGGCCGTCGGGGGGCGAGAGACCCAGTACTTC.

This clonotype was recorded many times. V gene TRBV30 combines with J gene TRBJ1-5; D is unclear. CDR1 and CDR2 from the germline V gene are GTSNPN and SVGIG (reference sequence). The CDR3 consists of 14 residues. V shed 0 bases and J shed 5 bases, with 11 bases lying between them. CDR3 DNA: TGTGCCTGGAGTGTAGCAGGTTTGGATCAGCCCCAGCATTTT. Its translation: CAWSVAGLDQPQHF.

This clonotype was observed at least ten times. V gene TRBV6-1 combines with J gene TRBJ1-1; the D gene is possibly TRBD1 (6 bases). The CDR3 is 16 residues long. Germline lookup yields CDR1 MNHNS and CDR2 SASEGT. V lost 3 bases and J lost 4, with 18 bases in between. CDR3 sequence: CASSERGVGYGTEAFF. Here the CDR3 DNA reads TGTGCCAGCAGTGAGAGGGGGGTAGGGTATGGCACTGAAGCTTTCTTT.

This clonotype was counted many times. The chain is built from TRBV12-3 or TRBV12-4 and TRBJ1-1; D unresolved. With 6 bases removed from V and 4 bases from J, the gap between germline ends came to 15 bases. This CDR3 has 14 amino acids. CDR3 nucleotide sequence: TGTGCCAGCAGCGCTCAGCCCATGACCACTGAAGCTTTCTTT. Protein product: CASSAQPMTTEAFF.

This clonotype was observed at least ten times. The chain employs TRBV11-2 and TRBJ2-2; D possibly matches TRBD1 or TRBD2 (5 bases each). CDR1 is SGHAT and CDR2 is FQNNGV in the germline V gene. Trimming shortened V by 5 bases and J by 1 base, and 14 bases separated the two germline ends. The CDR3 spans 16 residues. This CDR3 is CASSIWDAVNTGELFF. CDR3 sequence (DNA): TGTGCCAGCAGCATCTGGGACGCTGTGAACACCGGGGAGCTGTTTTTT.

Remarks on this clonotype: A read error may account for a junction end that differs from germline. The chain carries TRBV7-9 and TRBJ2-7; 7 nucleotides match TRBD2. CDR3 size: 15 residues. Germline CDR1 SEHNR, CDR2 FQNEAQ (reference sequence). The CDR3 spells CASSQGTIGSYDQYF. The CDR3 nucleotides read TGTGCCAGCAGCCAAGGGACTATCGGGAGTTACGATCAGTACTTC.